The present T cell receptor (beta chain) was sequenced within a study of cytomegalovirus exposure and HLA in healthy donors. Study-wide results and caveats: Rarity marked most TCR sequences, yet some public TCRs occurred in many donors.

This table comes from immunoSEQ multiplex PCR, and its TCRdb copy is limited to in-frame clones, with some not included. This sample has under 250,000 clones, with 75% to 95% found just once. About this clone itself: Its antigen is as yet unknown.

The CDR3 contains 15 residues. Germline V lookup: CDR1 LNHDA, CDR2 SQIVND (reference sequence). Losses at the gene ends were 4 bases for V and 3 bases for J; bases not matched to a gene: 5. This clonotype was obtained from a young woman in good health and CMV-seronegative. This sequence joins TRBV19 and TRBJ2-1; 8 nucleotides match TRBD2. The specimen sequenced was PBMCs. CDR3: CASSTGTRGYNEQFF. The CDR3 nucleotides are TGTGCCAGTAGTACCGGGACTAGAGGCTACAATGAGCAGTTCTTC.